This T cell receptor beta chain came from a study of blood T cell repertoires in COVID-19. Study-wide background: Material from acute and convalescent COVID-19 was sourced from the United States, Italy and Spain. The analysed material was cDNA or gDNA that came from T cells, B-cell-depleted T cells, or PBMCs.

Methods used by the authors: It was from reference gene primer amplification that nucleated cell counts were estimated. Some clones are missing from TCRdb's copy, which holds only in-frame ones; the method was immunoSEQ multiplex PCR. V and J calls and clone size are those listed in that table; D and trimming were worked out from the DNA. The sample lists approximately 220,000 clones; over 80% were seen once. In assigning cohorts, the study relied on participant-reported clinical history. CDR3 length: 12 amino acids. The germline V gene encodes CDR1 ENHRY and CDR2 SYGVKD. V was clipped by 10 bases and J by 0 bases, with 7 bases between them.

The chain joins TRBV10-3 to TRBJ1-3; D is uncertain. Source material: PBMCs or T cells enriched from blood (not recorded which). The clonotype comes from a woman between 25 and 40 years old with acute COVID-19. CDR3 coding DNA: TGTGCCACCCAGGCCTCTGGAAACACCATATATTTT. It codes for CATQASGNTIYF.